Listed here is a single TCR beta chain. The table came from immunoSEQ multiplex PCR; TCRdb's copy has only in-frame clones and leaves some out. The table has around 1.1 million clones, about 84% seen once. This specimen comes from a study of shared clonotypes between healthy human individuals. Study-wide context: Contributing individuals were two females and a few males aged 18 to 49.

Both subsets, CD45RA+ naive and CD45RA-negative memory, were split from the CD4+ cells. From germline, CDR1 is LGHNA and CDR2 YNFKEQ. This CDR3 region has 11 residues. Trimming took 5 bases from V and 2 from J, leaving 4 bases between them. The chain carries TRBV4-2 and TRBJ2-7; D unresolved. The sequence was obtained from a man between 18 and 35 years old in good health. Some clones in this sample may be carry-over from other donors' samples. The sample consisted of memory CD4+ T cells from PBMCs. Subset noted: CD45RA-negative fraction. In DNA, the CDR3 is TGTGCCAGCAGCGCGGCCTACGAGCAGTACTTC. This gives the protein CASSAAYEQYF.